The rows below give T cell receptor beta chains drawn from one sample of a study of Graves' ophthalmopathy and Graves' hyperthyroidism. TCRdb called the multiplex PCR reads again in MiXCR, with one record for every CDR3 protein. Among about 1.2 million distinct CDR3 sequences listed, 35% to 45% were seen once. Material for sequencing was peripheral blood or thyroid tissue (not recorded which). These TCRs come from an adult man with Graves' hyperthyroidism. CDR3s include the opening cysteine and the closing phenylalanine or tryptophan. The size field is filled for only some rows; it gives once, few, many or a size class.

v_call clone_size cdr3_aa
TRBV7-8 once CASSTSRSRGLDYGYTF
TRBV5-4 many CASSLPGREGYTF
TRBV10-3 many CAISESKGRQGGDEQYF
TRBV19 few CASTPGTGVFYEQYF
TRBV4-3 few CASSQDLSVTAYEQYF
TRBV9 - CASSVGTGGFTEQYF
TRBV5-1 many CASSLDRFALHF
TRBV7-6 - CASSFTGDQPQYF
TRBV19 - CATASPEKLFF
TRBV12-3/TRBV12-4 once CATAQERGQPQHF